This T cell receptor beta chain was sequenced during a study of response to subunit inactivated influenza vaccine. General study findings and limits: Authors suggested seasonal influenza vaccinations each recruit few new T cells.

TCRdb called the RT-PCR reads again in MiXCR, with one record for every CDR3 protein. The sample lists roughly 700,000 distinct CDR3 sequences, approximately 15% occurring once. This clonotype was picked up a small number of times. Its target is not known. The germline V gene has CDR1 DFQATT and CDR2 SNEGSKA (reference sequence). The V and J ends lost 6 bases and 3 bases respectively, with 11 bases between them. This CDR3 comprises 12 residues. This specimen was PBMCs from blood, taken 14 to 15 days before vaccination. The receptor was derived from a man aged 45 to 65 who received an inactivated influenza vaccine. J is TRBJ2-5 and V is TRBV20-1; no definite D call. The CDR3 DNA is TGCAGTGCGACGGACGCCGAAGAGACCCAGTACTTC. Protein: CSATDAEETQYF.